The 17 T cell receptor beta chains given below trace back to one sample, sequenced in a study of cytotoxic CD8 clonotypes in ibrutinib-treated CLL. The protocol was immunoSEQ multiplex PCR, while the TCRdb copy is restricted to in-frame clones and leaves out a portion. The repertoire has approximately 160,000 clones, 88% of them found once; the top ten carry around 2.7%. The sample was PBMCs, taken at disease progression, from a patient treated with ibrutinib. All receptors come from a human donor with chronic lymphocytic leukemia.

The chain links TRBV4-1 to TRBJ2-1, with D hard to call. Trimming left V 3 bases short and J 9 bases short, with 6 bases between. CDR1 is MGHRA and CDR2 is YSYEKL in the germline V gene. This CDR3 region has 11 residues. The CDR3 coding sequence is TGCGCCAGCAGCCAGTCAAGTGAGCAGTTCTTC. Its translation is CASSQSSEQFF.

The chain links TRBV27 to TRBJ2-7; possible D gene TRBD2, 5 bases. Trimming took 5 bases from V and 7 from J, leaving 15 bases between them. The CDR3 has 13 amino acids. Germline V gives CDR1 MNHEY, CDR2 SMNVEV (reference sequence). The CDR3 bases are TGTGCCAGCAGTCCACTAGGGCTTTGGGAGCAGTACTTC. It codes for CASSPLGLWEQYF.

This rearrangement joins TRBV2 to TRBJ2-1, with D hard to call. The CDR3 is 12 amino acids. V lost 7 bases to trimming and J lost 9 bases, with 13 bases between them. CDR1 and CDR2 from the germline V gene are SNHLY and FYNNEI. The CDR3 DNA is TGTGCCAGCACCAGATGGGCCACTGAGCAGTTCTTC. Residues: CASTRWATEQFF.

J is TRBJ2-6 and V is TRBV19; no reliable D call. This CDR3 is built from 14 residues. V lost 7 bases and J 4 bases, leaving 11 bases between the germline ends. Germline values: CDR1 LNHDA, CDR2 SQIVND (reference sequence). In nucleotides, the CDR3 is TGTGCCAGTACCAAGAATTCCGGGGCCAACGTCCTGACTTTC. Translated: CASTKNSGANVLTF.

This clone was seen once. This chain links TRBV9 with TRBJ2-1, with D perhaps matching TRBD2 (6 bases). The germline V gene has CDR1 SGDLS and CDR2 YYNGEE. The CDR3 consists of 16 residues. V dropped 0 bases and J dropped 3 bases, with 13 bases sitting between them. CDR3 nucleotide sequence: TGTGCCAGCAGCGTAGAGACTAGGGGATACTACAATGAGCAGTTCTTC. Protein: CASSVETRGYYNEQFF.

The chain links TRBV30 to TRBJ2-7; TRBD1 matches at 10 bases. This CDR3 has 13 residues. Trimming cost V 5 bases and J 1 base; bases outside gene matches: 2. Germline CDR1 and CDR2: GTSNPN and SVGIG (reference sequence). Written as DNA, the CDR3 is TGTGCCTGGGACAGGGGGCGGTCCTACGAGCAGTACTTC. Translated: CAWDRGRSYEQYF.

The chain combines TRBV11-1 with TRBJ1-2; D call uncertain. Between the trimmed V and J ends, which lost 1 base and 3 bases, there was a span of 3 bases. This CDR3 has 12 amino acids. Per germline, CDR1 SGHAT and CDR2 FQDESV (reference sequence). DNA for the CDR3: TGTGCCAGCAGCTTAGTCGACTATGGCTACACCTTC. Its translation: CASSLVDYGYTF. Looking up the rest from reference TRBV11-1 and TRBJ1-2 gives the full variable domain: EAEVAQSPRYKITEKSQAVAFWCDPISGHATLYWYRQILGQGPELLVQFQDESVVDDSQLPKDRFSAERLKGVDSTLKIQPAELGDSAMYLCASSLVDYGYTFGSGTRLTVV.

The J gene is TRBJ2-2, the V gene TRBV6-1; 7 bases are shared with TRBD1. The trim removed 6 bases at V and 4 bases at J, leaving 8 bases unmatched. The germline gives CDR1 MNHNS, CDR2 SASEGT. This CDR3 is 15 amino acids long. In nucleotides, the CDR3 is TGTGCCAGCAGGGCCACAGGGGCTGTCACCGGGGAGCTGTTTTTT. Amino acid sequence: CASRATGAVTGELFF.

The chain joins TRBV9 to TRBJ2-2; 11 bases map to TRBD1. This CDR3 has 17 residues. Germline CDR1 SGDLS, CDR2 YYNGEE. With 3 bases clipped from V and 4 bases from J, the junction kept 8 bases outside the gene matches. This CDR3 reads CASSGGTGGNPTGELFF. CDR3 nucleotides: TGTGCCAGCAGCGGGGGGACAGGGGGAAACCCCACCGGGGAGCTGTTTTTT. The full variable domain, in which reference TRBV9 and TRBJ2-2 provide the parts outside the CDR3, is DSGVTQTPKHLITATGQRVTLRCSPRSGDLSVYWYQQSLDQGLQFLIQYYNGEERAKGNILERFSAQQFPDLHSELNLSSLELGDSALYFCASSGGTGGNPTGELFFGEGSRLTVL.

This sequence joins TRBV7-2 and TRBJ1-4; no definite D call. CDR1 SGHTA and CDR2 FQGNSA come from the germline V gene. Trimming removed 5 bases from V and 8 bases from J, with 18 bases in between. This CDR3 region has 15 residues. The CDR3 DNA reads as TGTGCCAGCAGCGTAAATAAGGGCCCGCAAGAAAAACTGTTTTTT. Translation gives CASSVNKGPQEKLFF.

J is TRBJ2-2 and V is TRBV27; TRBD2 matches 8 bases. J gave up 6 bases and V 6 bases, and 15 bases lay outside the gene matches. CDR3 length: 17 amino acids. The germline gives CDR1 MNHEY, CDR2 SMNVEV (reference sequence). DNA for the CDR3: TGTGCCAGCAGCCAGGGGCTGGCGGGAGGAGTAGCCGGGGAGCTGTTTTTT. Amino acids: CASSQGLAGGVAGELFF.

The rearrangement joins TRBV2 to TRBJ1-1; weak D call: TRBD1 (5 bases). The V and J ends lost 1 base and 5 bases respectively, with 11 bases between them. CDR1 is SNHLY, CDR2 FYNNEI, per germline. The CDR3 sequence is 14 residues long. The CDR3 DNA reads TGTGCCAGCAGTGAAGAGGCAGGGTTAACTGAAGCTTTCTTT. It specifies CASSEEAGLTEAFF.

This clone was recorded a few times. The gene calls are TRBV19 and TRBJ1-5; perhaps TRBD1 as D (5 bases). The CDR3 has 18 residues. Germline loops: CDR1 LNHDA, CDR2 SQIVND (reference sequence). Trimming stripped 3 bases from V and 1 base from J, with 19 bases between. The DNA of the CDR3 is TGTGCCAGTAGTATCCCGGGGGAGGGCTTGAGGAGCAATCAGCCCCAGCATTTT. Amino acids: CASSIPGEGLRSNQPQHF.

The V gene is TRBV28, the J gene TRBJ1-4; D unresolved. Germline V gives CDR1 MDHEN, CDR2 SYDVKM. Trimming stripped 6 bases from V and 8 bases from J, with 19 bases between. This CDR3 comprises 15 residues. The CDR3 here is CASRPPIGRKEKLFF. The CDR3 region has the DNA TGTGCCAGCAGGCCCCCGATTGGTCGCAAGGAAAAACTGTTTTTT.

The chain employs TRBV7-6 and TRBJ1-1; the D is unclear. Germline CDR1 is SGHVS and CDR2 is FNYEAQ. The CDR3 has 15 amino acids. V was shortened by 5 bases and J by 5 bases, with 18 bases between the two germline ends. This chain's CDR3 is CASSLMAEGNTEAFF. The CDR3 coding sequence is TGTGCCAGCAGCCTAATGGCAGAAGGGAATACTGAAGCTTTCTTT.

The chain joins TRBV19 to TRBJ1-4, with 9 bases fitting TRBD1. V lost 3 bases, J lost 10 bases, and 6 bases stayed unmatched. CDR3 length: 14 amino acids. Germline CDR1 is LNHDA and CDR2 is SQIVND (reference sequence). The CDR3 sequence: CASSMGQGLLKLFF. CDR3 coding DNA: TGTGCCAGTAGTATGGGACAGGGTTTGCTAAAACTGTTTTTT. Looking up the rest from reference TRBV19 and TRBJ1-4 gives the full variable domain: DGGITQSPKYLFRKEGQNVTLSCEQNLNHDAMYWYRQDPGQGLRLIYYSQIVNDFQKGDIAEGYSVSREKKESFPLTVTSAQKNPTAFYLCASSMGQGLLKLFFGSGTQLSVL.

The chain uses TRBV6-5 and TRBJ2-7; D is undetermined. Germline V CDR1 and CDR2: MNHEY, SVGAGI. The length of the CDR3 is 13 residues. V lost 4 bases and J lost 5, with 12 bases in between. DNA for the CDR3: TGTGCCAGCAGTTTCTCTCTGGGTAACGAGCAGTACTTC. This gives the protein CASSFSLGNEQYF.